This TCR beta chain is drawn from a study of CD8+ T cells in alopecia areata. Study context: Spontaneous alopecia affected the approximately 6-12-month-old C3H/HeJ graft donors, whose skin was transplanted to approximately 7-10-week-old female C3H/HeJ mice.

Pooled cells of cutaneous lymph node origin were sorted on CD4, CD8alpha, NKG2D, NKG2ACE and other markers. Germline CDR1 is NSQYPW and CDR2 is LRSPGD (reference sequence). The CDR3 is 13 residues long. Remarks on this clone: What it binds is unknown. Gene names and germline refer to mouse. The sequence runs out 4 residues before the end of the CDR3; the remainder is reconstructed from the germline J gene. This same CDR3 is encoded by further DNA sequences in the sample.

Study-wide results and caveats: Resident alphabeta T-cell populations of normal skin are likewise subject to sequencing in scalp samples. Lesional scalp exceeded normal scalp in clonality, especially in alopecia totalis/universalis.

Extraction and reverse transcription of RNA yielded cDNA as the sequencing template. Profiled with immunoSEQ multiplex PCR; TCRdb holds only in-frame clones, not every one. The sample contains approximately 300,000 clones, none occurring once; 1.2% lies in the top ten. The clonotype originates from a C3H/HeJ mouse with alopecia areata. The mice in this strain carry MHC haplotype H2-k. The sequencing sample was made of CD4+ T cells sorted from a lymph node. The chain combines TRBV1 with TRBJ2-7; 10 positions match TRBD1. The CDR3 DNA, read in part, is TGCACCTGCAGTCCCGGGACAGGGGAT. This translates into CTCSPGTGD. The CDR3, in full, reads CTCSPGTGDEQYF.